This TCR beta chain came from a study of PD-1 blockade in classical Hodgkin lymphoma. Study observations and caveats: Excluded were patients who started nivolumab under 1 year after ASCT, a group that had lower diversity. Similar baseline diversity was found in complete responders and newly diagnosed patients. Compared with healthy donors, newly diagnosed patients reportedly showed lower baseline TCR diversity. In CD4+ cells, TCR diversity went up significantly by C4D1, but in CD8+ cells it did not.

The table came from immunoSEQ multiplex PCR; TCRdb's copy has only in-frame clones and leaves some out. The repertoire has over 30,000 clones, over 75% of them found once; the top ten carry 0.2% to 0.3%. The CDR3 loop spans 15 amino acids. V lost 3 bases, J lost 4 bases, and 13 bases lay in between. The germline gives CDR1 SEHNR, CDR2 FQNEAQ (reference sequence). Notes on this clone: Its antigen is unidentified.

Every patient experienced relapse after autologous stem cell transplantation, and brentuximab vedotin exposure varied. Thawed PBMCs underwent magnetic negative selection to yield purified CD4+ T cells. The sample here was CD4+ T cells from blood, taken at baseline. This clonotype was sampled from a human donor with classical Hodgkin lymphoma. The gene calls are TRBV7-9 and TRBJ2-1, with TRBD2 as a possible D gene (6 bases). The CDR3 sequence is CASSFGDSLYNEQFF. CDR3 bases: TGTGCCAGCAGCTTTGGGGACTCCCTGTACAATGAGCAGTTCTTC.